This TCR beta chain was obtained from a study of blood T cell repertoires in COVID-19. Produced via immunoSEQ multiplex PCR; TCRdb's table is partial and in-frame only. Of more than 65,000 clones in the sample, roughly 76% were seen once. The CDR3 sequence is 15 residues long. Germline-derived CDR1 and CDR2 are SGHRS and YFSETQ. The V and J ends lost 4 bases and 1 base, in that order; junction bases with no gene match: 5. The gene calls are TRBV5-1 and TRBJ2-1; 7 bases map to TRBD2. The specimen sequenced was peripheral blood. The origin of this receptor is an elderly woman with active or convalescent COVID-19. The CDR3 DNA reads TGCGCCAGCAGCCCGGGAGGCCCGTCCTACAATGAGCAGTTCTTC. Translating it yields CASSPGGPSYNEQFF. The variable domain in full, completed from reference TRBV5-1 and TRBJ2-1, reads KAGVTQTPRYLIKTRGQQVTLSCSPISGHRSVSWYQQTPGQGLQFLFEYFSETQRNKGNFPGRFSGRQFSNSRSEMNVSTLELGDSALYLCASSPGGPSYNEQFFGPGTRLTVL.